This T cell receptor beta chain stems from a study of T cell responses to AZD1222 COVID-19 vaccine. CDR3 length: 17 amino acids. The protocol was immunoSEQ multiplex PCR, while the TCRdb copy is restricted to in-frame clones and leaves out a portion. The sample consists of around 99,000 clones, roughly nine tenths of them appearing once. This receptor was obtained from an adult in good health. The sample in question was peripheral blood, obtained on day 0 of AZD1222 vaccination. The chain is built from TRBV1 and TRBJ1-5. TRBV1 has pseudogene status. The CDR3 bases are TGCACCAGCAGCCAAGATCCTCCACTTCTTAGCAATCAGCCCCAGCATTTT. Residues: CTSSQDPPLLSNQPQHF.